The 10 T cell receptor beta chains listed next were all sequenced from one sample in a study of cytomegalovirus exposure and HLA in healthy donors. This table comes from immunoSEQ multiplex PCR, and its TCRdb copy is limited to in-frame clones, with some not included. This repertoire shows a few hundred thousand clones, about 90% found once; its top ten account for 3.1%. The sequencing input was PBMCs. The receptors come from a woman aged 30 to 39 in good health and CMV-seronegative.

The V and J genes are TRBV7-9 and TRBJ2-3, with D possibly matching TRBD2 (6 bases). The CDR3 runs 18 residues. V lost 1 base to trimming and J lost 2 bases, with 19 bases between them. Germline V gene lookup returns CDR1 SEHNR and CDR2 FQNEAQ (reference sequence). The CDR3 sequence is CASSLVPRRAIPTDTQYF. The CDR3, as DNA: TGTGCCAGCAGCTTAGTTCCCCGGAGGGCGATTCCCACAGATACGCAGTATTTT.

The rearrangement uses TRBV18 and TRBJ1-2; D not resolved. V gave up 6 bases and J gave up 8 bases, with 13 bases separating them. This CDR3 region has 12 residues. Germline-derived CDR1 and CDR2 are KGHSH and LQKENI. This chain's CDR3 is CASSPRVEGYTF. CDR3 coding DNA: TGTGCCAGCTCCCCGAGAGTGGAGGGCTACACCTTC.

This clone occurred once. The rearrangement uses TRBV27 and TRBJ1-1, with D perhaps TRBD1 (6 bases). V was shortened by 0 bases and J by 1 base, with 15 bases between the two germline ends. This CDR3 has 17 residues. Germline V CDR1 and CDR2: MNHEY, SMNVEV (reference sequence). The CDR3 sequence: CASSLSGTLEGNTEAFF. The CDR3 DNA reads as TGTGCCAGCAGTTTATCTGGGACACTTGAGGGGAACACTGAAGCTTTCTTT.

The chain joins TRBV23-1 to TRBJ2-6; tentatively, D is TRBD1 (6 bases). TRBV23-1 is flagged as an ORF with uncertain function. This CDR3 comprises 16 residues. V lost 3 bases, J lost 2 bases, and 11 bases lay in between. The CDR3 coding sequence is TGCGCCAGCAGTCAGCCATCAGGGGCTGGGGCCAACGTCCTGACTTTC. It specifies CASSQPSGAGANVLTF.

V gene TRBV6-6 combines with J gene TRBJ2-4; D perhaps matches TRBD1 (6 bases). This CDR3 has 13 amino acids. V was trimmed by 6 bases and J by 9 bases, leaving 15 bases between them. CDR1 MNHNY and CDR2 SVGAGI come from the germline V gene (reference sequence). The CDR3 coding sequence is TGTGCCAGCAGCTCCGAACAGGGTGCCATTCAGTACTTC. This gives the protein CASSSEQGAIQYF.

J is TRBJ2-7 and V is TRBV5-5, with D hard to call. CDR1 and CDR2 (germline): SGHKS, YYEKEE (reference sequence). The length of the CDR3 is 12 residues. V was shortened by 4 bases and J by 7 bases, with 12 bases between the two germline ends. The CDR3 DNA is TGTGCCAGCAGCGACCCTTTCCTAGAGCAGTACTTC. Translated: CASSDPFLEQYF.

The chain's CDR3 is CASSFTGGETQYF. CDR3 nucleotides: TGTGCCAGCAGCTTCACAGGGGGAGAGACCCAGTACTTC. The chain employs TRBV7-9 and TRBJ2-5; 8 bases line up with TRBD1. Germline V gene lookup returns CDR1 SEHNR and CDR2 FQNEAQ (reference sequence). After removal of 3 bases from V and 4 bases from J, the junction contained 1 base not matched to a gene. This CDR3 has 13 amino acids.

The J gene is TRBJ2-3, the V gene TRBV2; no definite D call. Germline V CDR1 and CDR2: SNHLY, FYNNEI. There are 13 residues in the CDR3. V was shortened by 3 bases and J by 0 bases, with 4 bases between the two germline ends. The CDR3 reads CASSDTSTDTQYF. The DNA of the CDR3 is TGTGCCAGCAGTGATACTAGCACAGATACGCAGTATTTT.

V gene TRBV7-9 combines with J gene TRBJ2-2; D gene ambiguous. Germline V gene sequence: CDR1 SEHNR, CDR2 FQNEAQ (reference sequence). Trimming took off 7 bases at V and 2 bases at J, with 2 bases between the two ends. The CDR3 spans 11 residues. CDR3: CASKNTGELFF. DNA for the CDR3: TGTGCCAGCAAAAACACCGGGGAGCTGTTTTTT.

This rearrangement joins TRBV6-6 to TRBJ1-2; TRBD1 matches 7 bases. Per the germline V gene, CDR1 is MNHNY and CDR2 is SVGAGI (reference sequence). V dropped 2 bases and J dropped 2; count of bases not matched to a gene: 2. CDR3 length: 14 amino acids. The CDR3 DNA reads TGTGCCAGCAGTTACGACAGGGTGAACTATGGCTACACCTTC. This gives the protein CASSYDRVNYGYTF.